Listed here is a single T cell receptor (beta chain). Its matching antigen is unknown. This record belongs to a study of cytomegalovirus exposure and HLA in healthy donors. The study, taken as a whole, reports: The finding came from a later analysis; first-cohort TCR clusters tended to co-occur in the 130 or so validation repertoires. Published work reported that the classifier diagnosed cytomegalovirus status with high specificity and sensitivity. The study listed some 160 cytomegalovirus-associated TCR beta chains.

Method: immunoSEQ multiplex PCR; TCRdb's copy keeps in-frame clones and lacks some. The top ten hold approximately 1.5% of the sample, which has 150,000 to 200,000 clones, more than 70% seen once. Germline V gene data show CDR1 as MNHEY and CDR2 as SMNVEV (reference sequence). Trimming removed 5 bases from V and 5 bases from J; junction bases left unmatched: 9. The CDR3 contains 15 residues. The donors were part of the 120-subject validation cohort, which stood apart from the roughly 670-subject first cohort. The J gene is TRBJ2-1, the V gene TRBV27; TRBD1 matches at 7 bases. Material: PBMCs. The clonotype was recovered from a young woman in good health and CMV-seronegative. CDR3 in amino acids: CASSPIGTADNEQFF. The CDR3 DNA reads as TGTGCCAGCAGTCCAATCGGGACAGCCGACAATGAGCAGTTCTTC.